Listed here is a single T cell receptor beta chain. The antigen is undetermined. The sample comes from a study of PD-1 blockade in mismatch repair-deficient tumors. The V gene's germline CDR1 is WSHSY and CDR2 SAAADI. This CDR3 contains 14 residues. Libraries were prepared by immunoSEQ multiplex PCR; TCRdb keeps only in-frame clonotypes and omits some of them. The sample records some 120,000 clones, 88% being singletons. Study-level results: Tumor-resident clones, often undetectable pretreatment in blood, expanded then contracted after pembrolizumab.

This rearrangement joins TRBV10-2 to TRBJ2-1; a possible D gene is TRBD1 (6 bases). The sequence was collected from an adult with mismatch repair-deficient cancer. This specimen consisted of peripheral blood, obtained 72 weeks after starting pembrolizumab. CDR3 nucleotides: TGCTCCTGCAGCGTGACAGGCCCACGGGATGAGCAGTTCTTC. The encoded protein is CSCSVTGPRDEQFF.